This T cell receptor (beta chain) is from a study of spatial heterogeneity in lung cancer. For this clonotype: Possible read error: a much larger clone is one base away. Since the CDR3 does not end with the conserved phenylalanine or tryptophan, this likely comes from a read error.

CDR1 is MGHDK, CDR2 SYGVNS, per germline. J gave up 2 bases and V 3 bases, and 11 bases lay outside the gene matches. This CDR3 is 17 amino acids long. Time point given: sample taken at primary tumor resection. TCRdb passed the 5' RACE reads through MiXCR, listing each CDR3 protein once. The sample shows tens of thousands of distinct CDR3 sequences, roughly 6.6% of them seen only once. The chain joins TRBV25-1 to TRBJ2-7; 9 bases map to TRBD1. Sequencing was performed on PBMCs, taken at surgery. This receptor was identified in a female donor with early-stage non-small cell lung cancer. The CDR3 reads CASSEDRGRGDPYEQYS. The DNA for the CDR3 is TGTGCCAGCAGTGAGGACAGGGGCCGCGGGGACCCCTACGAGCAGTACTCC.